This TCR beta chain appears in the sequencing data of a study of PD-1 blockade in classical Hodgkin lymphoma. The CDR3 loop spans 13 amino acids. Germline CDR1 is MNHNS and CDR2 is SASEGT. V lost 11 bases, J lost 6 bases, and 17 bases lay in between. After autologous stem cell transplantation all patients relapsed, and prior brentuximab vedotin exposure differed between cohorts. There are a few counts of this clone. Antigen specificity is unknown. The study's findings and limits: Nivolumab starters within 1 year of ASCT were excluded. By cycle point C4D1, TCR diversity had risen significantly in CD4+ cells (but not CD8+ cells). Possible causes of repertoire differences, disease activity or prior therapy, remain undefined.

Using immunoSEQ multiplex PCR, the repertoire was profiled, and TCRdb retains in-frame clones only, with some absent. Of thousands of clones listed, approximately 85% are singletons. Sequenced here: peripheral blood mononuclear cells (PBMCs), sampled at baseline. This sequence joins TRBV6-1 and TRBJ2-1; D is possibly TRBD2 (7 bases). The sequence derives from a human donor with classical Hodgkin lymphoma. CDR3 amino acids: CALGGELSNEQFF. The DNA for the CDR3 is TGTGCCCTAGGGGGGGAGTTATCCAATGAGCAGTTCTTC.